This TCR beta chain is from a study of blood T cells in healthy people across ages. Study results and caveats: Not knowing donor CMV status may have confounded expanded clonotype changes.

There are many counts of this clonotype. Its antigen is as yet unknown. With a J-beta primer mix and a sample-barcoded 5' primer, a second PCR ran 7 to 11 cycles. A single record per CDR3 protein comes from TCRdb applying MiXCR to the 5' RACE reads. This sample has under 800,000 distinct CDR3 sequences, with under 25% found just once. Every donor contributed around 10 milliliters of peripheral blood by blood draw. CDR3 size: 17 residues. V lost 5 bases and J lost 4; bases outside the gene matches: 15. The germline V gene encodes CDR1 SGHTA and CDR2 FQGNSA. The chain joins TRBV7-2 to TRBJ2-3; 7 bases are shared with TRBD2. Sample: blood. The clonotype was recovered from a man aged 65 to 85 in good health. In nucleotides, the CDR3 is TGTGCCAGCAGCCGGAAGCAAGTGAGTGGGAGGGCAGATACGCAGTATTTT. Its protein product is CASSRKQVSGRADTQYF.